The 12 T cell receptor beta chains in this list originate from one sample, sequenced in a study of blood T cell repertoires in COVID-19. Using immunoSEQ multiplex PCR, the repertoire was profiled, and TCRdb retains in-frame clones only, with some absent. The sample shows about 240,000 clones, around 85% of them seen only once. The sample was peripheral blood. The source of these receptors is a man aged 55 to 69 with acute or convalescent COVID-19.

The genes are TRBV5-1 and TRBJ2-7, with TRBD2 matching over 7 bases. J was trimmed by 5 bases and V by 10 bases; bases with no gene match: 15. The germline V gene has CDR1 SGHRS and CDR2 YFSETQ. CDR3 size: 14 residues. This CDR3 is CAPRVLAGANEQYF. The CDR3 coding sequence is TGCGCCCCCAGGGTTCTCGCGGGAGCGAACGAGCAGTACTTC. Using reference TRBV5-1 and TRBJ2-7 for the parts outside the CDR3, the full variable domain is KAGVTQTPRYLIKTRGQQVTLSCSPISGHRSVSWYQQTPGQGLQFLFEYFSETQRNKGNFPGRFSGRQFSNSRSEMNVSTLELGDSALYLCAPRVLAGANEQYFGPGTRLTVT.

The CDR3 DNA is TGCGCCAGCAGCTTGCTTCGGGTTGACCAAGAGACCCAGTACTTC. Its translation: CASSLLRVDQETQYF. The chain couples TRBV5-1 to TRBJ2-5, with no clear D. The V gene's germline CDR1 is SGHRS and CDR2 YFSETQ. Trimming shortened V by 1 base and J by 0 bases, and 10 bases separated the two germline ends. This CDR3 spans 15 amino acids.

The rearrangement joins TRBV7-9 to TRBJ1-2; 7 positions match TRBD1. This CDR3 region has 14 residues. Germline lookup yields CDR1 SEHNR and CDR2 FQNEAQ (reference sequence). V lost 5 bases, J lost 6 bases, and 9 bases stayed unmatched. CDR3 region: CASSPRTGGNGYTF. The CDR3 region has the DNA TGTGCCAGCAGCCCGAGGACAGGAGGGAATGGCTACACCTTC.

DNA for the CDR3: TGTGCCAGTAGTATCGGCCGGGAGGGCGAGCAGTACTTC. The encoded protein is CASSIGREGEQYF. The chain is built from TRBV19 and TRBJ2-7, with 8 bases lining up with TRBD2. The J segment lost 6 bases and the V segment lost 3 bases, leaving 4 bases of the junction unmatched. Per the germline V gene, CDR1 is LNHDA and CDR2 is SQIVND (reference sequence). CDR3 length equals 13 residues.

This chain connects TRBV7-3 to TRBJ2-2; D perhaps matches TRBD1 (5 bases). Germline values: CDR1 SGHTA, CDR2 FQGTGA. The CDR3 is 15 amino acids. Trimming took 5 bases from V and 5 from J, leaving 15 bases between them. Here the CDR3 DNA reads TGTGCCAGCAGCCTAGGGGTTCCGCTAACCGGGGAGCTGTTTTTT. It translates to CASSLGVPLTGELFF.

V gene TRBV28 combines with J gene TRBJ2-7; D possibly corresponds to TRBD1 (6 bases). The V and J ends lost 5 bases and 5 bases respectively, with 19 bases between them. CDR1 is MDHEN and CDR2 is SYDVKM in the germline V gene. The CDR3 consists of 15 residues. The CDR3 nucleotides read TGTGCCAGCAGTGATACAGGGCATCGTCTCAACGAGCAGTACTTC. Translating gives CASSDTGHRLNEQYF.

V and J are TRBV7-9 and TRBJ1-4; tentative D call: TRBD1 (6 bases). Trimming pared 5 bases from V and 6 bases from J, leaving 16 bases between. Germline values: CDR1 SEHNR, CDR2 FQNEAQ (reference sequence). This CDR3 contains 15 residues. Here the CDR3 reads CASSERVSGDEKLFF. CDR3 sequence (DNA): TGTGCCAGCAGCGAGAGGGTGTCAGGGGATGAAAAACTGTTTTTT.

The chain has TRBV11-2 and TRBJ2-5; 9 nucleotides line up with TRBD1. V lost 1 base to trimming and J lost 1 base; unmatched junction nucleotides: 10. CDR1 is SGHAT, CDR2 FQNNGV, per germline. The CDR3 spans 18 residues. CDR3 in DNA: TGTGCCAGCAGCTTAGCTGGGGACAGGGCGCTGCTCCAAGAGACCCAGTACTTC. The encoded protein is CASSLAGDRALLQETQYF.

The rearrangement links TRBV29-1 to TRBJ2-7; 13 bases agree with TRBD2. Germline V lookup: CDR1 SQVTM, CDR2 ANQGSEA. The J segment lost 3 bases and the V segment lost 7 bases, leaving 6 bases of the junction unmatched. The CDR3 loop spans 14 amino acids. The CDR3 region is CSAAGTSGIYEQYF. CDR3 in DNA: TGCAGCGCGGCCGGGACTAGCGGGATCTACGAGCAGTACTTC.

The chain employs TRBV13 and TRBJ1-3; weak D call: TRBD1 (5 bases). The CDR3 runs 15 residues. Germline CDR1 is PRHDT and CDR2 is FYEKMQ (reference sequence). V lost 5 bases and J lost 4, with 15 bases in between. The CDR3 sequence: CASSPPRDFGNTIYF. The CDR3 nucleotides read TGTGCCAGCAGCCCCCCTCGGGACTTCGGAAACACCATATATTTT. Full variable domain (missing parts from reference TRBV13 and TRBJ1-3): AAGVIQSPRHLIKEKRETATLKCYPIPRHDTVYWYQQGPGQDPQFLISFYEKMQSDKGSIPDRFSAQQFSDYHSELNMSSLELGDSALYFCASSPPRDFGNTIYFGEGSWLTVV.

V usage is TRBV4-2 and J usage is TRBJ2-2, with 15 positions matching TRBD2. The CDR3 is made up of 21 amino acids. V shed 0 bases, J shed 2 bases, and the junction held 10 bases outside the gene matches. Germline CDR1 and CDR2: LGHNA and YNFKEQ. The CDR3 nucleotides are TGTGCCAGCAGCCAAGATATGGGGTCGGGACTAGCGGGAGGCAACACCGGGGAGCTGTTTTTT. Protein sequence: CASSQDMGSGLAGGNTGELFF.

The rearrangement joins TRBV7-3 to TRBJ2-1; 7 bases line up with TRBD2. CDR3 length: 15 residues. In germline, CDR1 is SGHTA, CDR2 FQGTGA. V dropped 1 base and J dropped 6; count of bases not matched to a gene: 6. The CDR3: CASSLKPAGVNEQFF. As DNA, the CDR3 is TGTGCCAGCAGCTTAAAACCCGCGGGGGTCAATGAGCAGTTCTTC.